This entry is about one TCR beta chain. Germline trimming cut 2 bases from V and 6 bases from J; bases unmatched to any gene: 5. CDR3 size: 14 residues. Germline loops: CDR1 LGHDT, CDR2 YNNKEL (reference sequence). In the authors' methods: Counts of nucleated cells, estimated from reference gene primer amplification, were obtained. Repertoires were generated with immunoSEQ multiplex PCR, while TCRdb's copy carries only in-frame clones and drops some. The DNA was the basis for D and trimming; V, J and clone size are from that table. The table shows 650,000 to 800,000 clones, with just under 90% occurring only once. This entry belongs to a study of blood T cell repertoires in COVID-19. Whole-study context: COVID-19 samples from acute and convalescent phases originated in the United States, Italy and Spain. The analysed material was cDNA or gDNA that came from T cells, B-cell-depleted T cells, or PBMCs.

Input material: peripheral blood. V usage is TRBV3-1 (or the pseudogene TRBV3-2) and J usage is TRBJ2-7, with 9 nucleotides matching TRBD1. The receptor's source is a woman younger than 30 with acute or convalescent COVID-19. CDR3 amino acids: CASSQRTGVGEQYF. The CDR3, as DNA: TGTGCCAGCAGCCAACGGACAGGGGTGGGCGAGCAGTACTTC.